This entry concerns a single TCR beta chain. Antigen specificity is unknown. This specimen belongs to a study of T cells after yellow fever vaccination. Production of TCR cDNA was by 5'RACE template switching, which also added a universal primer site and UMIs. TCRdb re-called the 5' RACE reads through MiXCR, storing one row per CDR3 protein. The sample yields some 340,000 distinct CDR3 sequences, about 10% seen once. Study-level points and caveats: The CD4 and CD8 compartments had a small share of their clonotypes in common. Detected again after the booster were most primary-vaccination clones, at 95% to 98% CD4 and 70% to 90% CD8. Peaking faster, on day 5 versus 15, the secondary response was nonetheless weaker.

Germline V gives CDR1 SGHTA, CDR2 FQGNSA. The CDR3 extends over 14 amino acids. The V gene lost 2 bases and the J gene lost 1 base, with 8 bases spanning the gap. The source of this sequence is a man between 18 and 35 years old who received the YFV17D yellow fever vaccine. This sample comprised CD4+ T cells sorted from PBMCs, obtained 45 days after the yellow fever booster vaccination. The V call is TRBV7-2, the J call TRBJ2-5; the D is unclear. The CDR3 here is CASSLQASQETQYF. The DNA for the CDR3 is TGTGCCAGCAGCTTACAGGCCAGCCAAGAGACCCAGTACTTC. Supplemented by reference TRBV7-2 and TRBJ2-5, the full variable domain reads GAGVSQSPSNKVTEKGKDVELRCDPISGHTALYWYRQSLGQGLEFLIYFQGNSAPDKSGLPSDRFSAERTGGSVSTLTIQRTQQEDSAVYLCASSLQASQETQYFGPGTRLLVL.